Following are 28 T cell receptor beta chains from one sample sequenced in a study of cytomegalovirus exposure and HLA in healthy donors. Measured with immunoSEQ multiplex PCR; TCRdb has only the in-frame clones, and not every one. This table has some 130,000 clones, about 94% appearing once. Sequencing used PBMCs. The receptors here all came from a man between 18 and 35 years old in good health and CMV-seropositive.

This CDR3 reads CALGTGSYEQYF. For the CDR3, the DNA is TGTGCCCTCGGGACAGGGAGTTACGAGCAGTACTTC. The rearrangement links TRBV10-3 to TRBJ2-7; 9 nucleotides match TRBD1. The CDR3 runs 12 residues. Losses at the gene ends were 11 bases for V and 4 bases for J; bases not matched to a gene: 6. CDR1 is ENHRY and CDR2 is SYGVKD in the germline V gene.

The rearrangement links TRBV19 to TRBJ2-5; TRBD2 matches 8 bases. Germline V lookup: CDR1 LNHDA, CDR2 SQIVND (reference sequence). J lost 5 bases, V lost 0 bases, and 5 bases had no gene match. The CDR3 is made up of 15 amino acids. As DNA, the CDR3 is TGTGCCAGTAGTATAGAAAGGCGGGAGGCGGAGACCCAGTACTTC. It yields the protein CASSIERREAETQYF.

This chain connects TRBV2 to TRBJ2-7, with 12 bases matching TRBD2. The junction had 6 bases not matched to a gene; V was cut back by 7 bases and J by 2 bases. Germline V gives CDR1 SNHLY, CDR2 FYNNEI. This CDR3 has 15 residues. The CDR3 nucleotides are TGTGCCAGCACAGAGGGACTAGCGGGCCCCTACGAGCAGTACTTC. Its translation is CASTEGLAGPYEQYF.

The CDR3 DNA follows: TGCGCCAGCAGCTCCCGGACAGGGGGCGTACGGGCTAACACCGGGGAGCTGTTTTTT. Protein sequence: CASSSRTGGVRANTGELFF. The chain carries TRBV5-1 and TRBJ2-2; TRBD1 matches 11 bases. V was pared by 3 bases and J by 2 bases, with 12 bases of the junction left unmatched. This CDR3 region has 19 residues. Per the germline V gene, CDR1 is SGHRS and CDR2 is YFSETQ.

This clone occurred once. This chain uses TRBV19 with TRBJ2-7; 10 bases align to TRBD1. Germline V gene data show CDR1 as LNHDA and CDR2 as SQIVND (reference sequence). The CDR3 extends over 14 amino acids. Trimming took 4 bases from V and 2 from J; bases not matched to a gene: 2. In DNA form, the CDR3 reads TGTGCCAGTAGTACCGGGACAGGGGCCTACGAGCAGTACTTC. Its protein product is CASSTGTGAYEQYF.

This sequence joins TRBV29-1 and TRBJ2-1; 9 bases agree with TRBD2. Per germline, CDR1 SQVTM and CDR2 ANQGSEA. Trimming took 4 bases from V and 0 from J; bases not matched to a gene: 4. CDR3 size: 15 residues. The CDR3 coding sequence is TGCAGCGTTGCGGGGCGGGAGGGCTCCTACAATGAGCAGTTCTTC. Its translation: CSVAGREGSYNEQFF.

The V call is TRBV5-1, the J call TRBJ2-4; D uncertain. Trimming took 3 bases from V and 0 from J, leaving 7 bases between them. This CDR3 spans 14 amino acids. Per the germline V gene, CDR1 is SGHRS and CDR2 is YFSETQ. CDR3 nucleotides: TGCGCCAGCAGCTCCGTTCCAGCCAAAAACATTCAGTACTTC. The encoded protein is CASSSVPAKNIQYF.

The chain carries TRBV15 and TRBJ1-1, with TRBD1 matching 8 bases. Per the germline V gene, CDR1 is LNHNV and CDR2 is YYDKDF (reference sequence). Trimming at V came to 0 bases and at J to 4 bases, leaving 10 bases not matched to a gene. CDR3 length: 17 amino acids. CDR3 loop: CATSRDQGARAGTEAFF. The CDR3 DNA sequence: TGTGCCACCAGCAGAGACCAGGGGGCGCGGGCAGGCACTGAAGCTTTCTTT.

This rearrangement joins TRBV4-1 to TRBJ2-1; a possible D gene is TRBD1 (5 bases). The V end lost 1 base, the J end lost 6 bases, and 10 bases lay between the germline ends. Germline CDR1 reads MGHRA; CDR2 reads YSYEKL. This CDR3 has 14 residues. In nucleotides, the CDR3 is TGCGCCAGCAGCCAAGTAGGGGAAGGCAATGAGCAGTTCTTC. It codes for CASSQVGEGNEQFF.

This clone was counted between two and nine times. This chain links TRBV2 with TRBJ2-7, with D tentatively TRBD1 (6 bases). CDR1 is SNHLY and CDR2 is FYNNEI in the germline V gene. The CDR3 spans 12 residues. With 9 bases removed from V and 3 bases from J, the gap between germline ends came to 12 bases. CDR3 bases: TGTGCCAGGGTGGGACACCGCTACGAGCAGTACTTC. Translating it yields CARVGHRYEQYF.

CDR3 residues: CASSRTGGNTEAFF. The CDR3 DNA is TGTGCCAGCAGTAGGACAGGGGGGAACACTGAAGCTTTCTTT. This chain uses TRBV6-5 with TRBJ1-1; 10 bases align to TRBD1. The junction had 1 base not matched to a gene; V was cut back by 5 bases and J by 1 base. The CDR3 runs to 14 residues. The germline V gene encodes CDR1 MNHEY and CDR2 SVGAGI.

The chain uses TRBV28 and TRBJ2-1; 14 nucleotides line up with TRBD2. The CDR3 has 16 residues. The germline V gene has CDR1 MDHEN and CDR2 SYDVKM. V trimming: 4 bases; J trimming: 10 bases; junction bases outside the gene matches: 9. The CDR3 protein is CASSSMGLAGADEQFF. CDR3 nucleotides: TGTGCCAGCAGTTCAATGGGACTAGCGGGAGCAGACGAGCAGTTCTTC. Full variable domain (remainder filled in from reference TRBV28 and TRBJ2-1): DVKVTQSSRYLVKRTGEKVFLECVQDMDHENMFWYRQDPGLGLRLIYFSYDVKMKEKGDIPEGYSVSREKKERFSLILESASTNQTSMYLCASSSMGLAGADEQFFGPGTRLTVL.

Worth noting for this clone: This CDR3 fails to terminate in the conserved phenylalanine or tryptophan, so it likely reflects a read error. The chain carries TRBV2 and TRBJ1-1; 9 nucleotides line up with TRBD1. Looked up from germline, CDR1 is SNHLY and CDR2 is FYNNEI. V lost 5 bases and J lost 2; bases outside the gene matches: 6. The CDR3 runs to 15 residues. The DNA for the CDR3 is TGTGCCAGCAGTCCCCTACAGGGGGCAAACACTGAAGCTTTCCTT. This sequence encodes CASSPLQGANTEAFL.

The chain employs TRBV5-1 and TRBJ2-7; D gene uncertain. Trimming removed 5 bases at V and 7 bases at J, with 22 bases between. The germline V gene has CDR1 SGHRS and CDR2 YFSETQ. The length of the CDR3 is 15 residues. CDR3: CASRGPGGAVGEQYF. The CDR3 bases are TGCGCCAGCAGGGGTCCTGGCGGTGCCGTTGGGGAGCAGTACTTC.

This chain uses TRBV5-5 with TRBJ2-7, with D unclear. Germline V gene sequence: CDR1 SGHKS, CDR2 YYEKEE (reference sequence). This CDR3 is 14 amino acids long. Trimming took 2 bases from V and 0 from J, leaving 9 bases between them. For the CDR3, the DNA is TGTGCCAGCAGCTTCCGACCGGGCTCCTACGAGCAGTACTTC. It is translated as CASSFRPGSYEQYF.

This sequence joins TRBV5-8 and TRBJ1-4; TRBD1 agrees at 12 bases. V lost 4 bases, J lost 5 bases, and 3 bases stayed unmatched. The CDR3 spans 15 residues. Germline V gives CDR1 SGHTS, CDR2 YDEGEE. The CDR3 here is CASSAGTGGNEKLFF. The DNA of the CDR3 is TGTGCCAGCAGCGCGGGGACAGGGGGCAATGAAAAACTGTTTTTT.

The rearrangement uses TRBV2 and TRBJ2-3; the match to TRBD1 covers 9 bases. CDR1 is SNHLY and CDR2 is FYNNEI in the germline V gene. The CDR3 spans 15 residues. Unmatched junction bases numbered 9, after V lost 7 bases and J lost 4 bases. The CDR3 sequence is CASMGTGRAPDTQYF. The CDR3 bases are TGTGCCAGCATGGGGACAGGGAGGGCCCCAGATACGCAGTATTTT.

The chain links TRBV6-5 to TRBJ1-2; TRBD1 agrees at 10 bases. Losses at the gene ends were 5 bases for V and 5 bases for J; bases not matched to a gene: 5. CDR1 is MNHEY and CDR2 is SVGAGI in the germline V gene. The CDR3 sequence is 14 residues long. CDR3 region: CASSLGTGDYGYTF. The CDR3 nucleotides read TGTGCCAGCAGTCTCGGGACAGGGGATTATGGCTACACCTTC.

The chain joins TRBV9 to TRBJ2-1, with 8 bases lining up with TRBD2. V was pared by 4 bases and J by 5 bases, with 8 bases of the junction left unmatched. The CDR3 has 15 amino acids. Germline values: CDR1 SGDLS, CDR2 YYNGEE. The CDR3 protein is CASSTTGGGHNEQFF. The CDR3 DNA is TGTGCCAGCAGCACCACGGGAGGGGGGCACAATGAGCAGTTCTTC.

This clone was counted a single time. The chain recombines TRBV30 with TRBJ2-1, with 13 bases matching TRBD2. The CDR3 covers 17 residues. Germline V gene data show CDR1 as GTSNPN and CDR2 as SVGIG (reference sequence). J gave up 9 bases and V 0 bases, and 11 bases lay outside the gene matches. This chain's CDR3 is CAWSVISGLAGFSEQFF. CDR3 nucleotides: TGTGCCTGGAGTGTAATTTCGGGACTAGCGGGATTCAGTGAGCAGTTCTTC.

The CDR3 DNA sequence: TGCAGTGCTAGGCCAGGTATACAAGCTTTCTTT. Its protein product is CSARPGIQAFF. J is TRBJ1-1 and V is TRBV20-1; D gene uncertain. This CDR3 is built from 11 residues. Germline loops: CDR1 DFQATT, CDR2 SNEGSKA (reference sequence). Trimming took 3 bases from V and 9 from J, leaving 11 bases between them.

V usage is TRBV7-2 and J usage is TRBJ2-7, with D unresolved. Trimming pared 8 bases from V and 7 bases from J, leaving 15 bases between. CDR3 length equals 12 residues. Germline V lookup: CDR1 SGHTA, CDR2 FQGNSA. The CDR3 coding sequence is TGTGCCAGCGGGCAGACCCTCACTGAGCAGTACTTC. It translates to CASGQTLTEQYF.

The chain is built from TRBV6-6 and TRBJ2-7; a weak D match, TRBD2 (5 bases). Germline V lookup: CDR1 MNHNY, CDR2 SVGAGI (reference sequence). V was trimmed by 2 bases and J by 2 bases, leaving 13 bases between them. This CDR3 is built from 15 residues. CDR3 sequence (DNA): TGTGCCAGCAGTTACCCGGACTCAGGCGCCTACGAGCAGTACTTC. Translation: CASSYPDSGAYEQYF.

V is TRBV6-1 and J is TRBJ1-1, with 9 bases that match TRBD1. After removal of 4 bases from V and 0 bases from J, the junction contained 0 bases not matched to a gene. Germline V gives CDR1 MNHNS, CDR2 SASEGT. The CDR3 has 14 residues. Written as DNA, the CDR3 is TGTGCCAGCAGTGGGGACAGGGTGAACACTGAAGCTTTCTTT. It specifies CASSGDRVNTEAFF.

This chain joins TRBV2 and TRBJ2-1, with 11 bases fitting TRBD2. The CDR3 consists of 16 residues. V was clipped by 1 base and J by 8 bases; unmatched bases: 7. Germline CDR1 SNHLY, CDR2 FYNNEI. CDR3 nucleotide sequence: TGTGCCAGCAGTGAAGGTCTAGCGGGAGGAATCGATGAGCAGTTCTTC. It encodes CASSEGLAGGIDEQFF.

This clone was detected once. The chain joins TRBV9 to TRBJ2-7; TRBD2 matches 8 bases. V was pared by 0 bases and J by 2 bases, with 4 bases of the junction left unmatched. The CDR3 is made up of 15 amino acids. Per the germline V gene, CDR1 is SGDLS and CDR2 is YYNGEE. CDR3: CASSVAAGETYEQYF. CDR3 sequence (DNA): TGTGCCAGCAGCGTAGCAGCGGGAGAAACCTACGAGCAGTACTTC.

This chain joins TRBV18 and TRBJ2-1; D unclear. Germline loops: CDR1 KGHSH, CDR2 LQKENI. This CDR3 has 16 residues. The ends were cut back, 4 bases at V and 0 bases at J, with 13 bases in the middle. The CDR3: CASSRGHDSSYNEQFF. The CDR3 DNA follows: TGTGCCAGCTCACGTGGTCACGATAGCTCCTACAATGAGCAGTTCTTC.

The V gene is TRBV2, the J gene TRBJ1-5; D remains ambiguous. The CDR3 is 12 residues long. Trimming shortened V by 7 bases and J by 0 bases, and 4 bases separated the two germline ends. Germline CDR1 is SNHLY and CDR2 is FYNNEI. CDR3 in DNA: TGTGCCAGCACTTATAGCAATCAGCCCCAGCATTTT. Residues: CASTYSNQPQHF.